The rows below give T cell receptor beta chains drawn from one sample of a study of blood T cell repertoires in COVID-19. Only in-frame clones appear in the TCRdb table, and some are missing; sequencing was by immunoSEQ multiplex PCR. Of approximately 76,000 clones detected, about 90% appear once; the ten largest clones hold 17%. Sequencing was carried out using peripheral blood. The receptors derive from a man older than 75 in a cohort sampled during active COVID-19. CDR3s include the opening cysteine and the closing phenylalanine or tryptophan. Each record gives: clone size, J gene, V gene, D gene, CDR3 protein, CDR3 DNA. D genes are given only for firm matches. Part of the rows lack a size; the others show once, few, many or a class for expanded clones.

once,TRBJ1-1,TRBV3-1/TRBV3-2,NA,CASSQEGGRAF,TGTGCCAGCAGCCAAGAGGGCGGGCGTGCCTTT
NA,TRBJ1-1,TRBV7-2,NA,CASSLVRGANTEAFF,TGTGCCAGCAGCTTAGTCCGGGGGGCTAACACTGAAGCTTTCTTT
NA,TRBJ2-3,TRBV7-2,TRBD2,CASSLALRVAGGGDTQYF,TGTGCCAGCAGCTTAGCGCTGAGGGTAGCGGGGGGGGGAGATACGCAGTATTTT
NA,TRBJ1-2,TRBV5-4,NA,CASSLDPGYGYTF,TGTGCCAGCAGCTTGGATCCGGGTTACGGCTACACCTTC
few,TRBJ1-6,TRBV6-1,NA,CASSEEWRGGSPLHF,TGTGCCAGCAGTGAAGAGTGGAGGGGAGGTTCACCCCTCCACTTT
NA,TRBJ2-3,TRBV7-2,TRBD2,CASSLFGTSSTDTQYF,TGTGCCAGCAGCTTATTTGGGACTAGTAGCACAGATACGCAGTATTTT
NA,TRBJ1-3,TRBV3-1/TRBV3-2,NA,CASSRGYSGNTIYF,TGTGCCAGCAGCCGAGGATACTCTGGAAACACCATATATTTT
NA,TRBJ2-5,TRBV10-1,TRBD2,CASSAPGLGEETQYF,TGCGCCAGCAGCGCTCCGGGACTAGGAGAAGAGACCCAGTACTTC
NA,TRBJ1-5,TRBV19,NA,CASSIEATGNQPQHF,TGTGCCAGTAGTATAGAGGCCACAGGTAATCAGCCCCAGCATTTT
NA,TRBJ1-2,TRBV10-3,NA,CAISESIGVVLYGYTF,TGTGCCATCAGTGAGTCGATAGGGGTTGTACTCTATGGCTACACCTTC
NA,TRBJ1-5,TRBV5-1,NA,CASSLGQNQPQHF,TGCGCCAGCAGCTTGGGCCAGAATCAGCCCCAGCATTTT
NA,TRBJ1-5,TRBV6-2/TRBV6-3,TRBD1,CASSGQVHQPQHF,TGTGCCAGCAGCGGACAGGTCCATCAGCCCCAGCATTTT
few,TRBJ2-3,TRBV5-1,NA,CASSLDGGSTDTQYF,TGCGCCAGCAGCTTGGACGGCGGAAGTACAGATACGCAGTATTTT
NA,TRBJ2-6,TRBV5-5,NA,CASSLAGGANVLTF,TGTGCCAGCAGCTTAGCAGGTGGGGCCAACGTCCTGACTTTC
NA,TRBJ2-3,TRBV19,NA,CASSIWAGAVTDTQYF,TGTGCCAGTAGTATATGGGCGGGGGCGGTCACAGATACGCAGTATTTT
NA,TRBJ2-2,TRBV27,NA,CASNPGQSTAGELFF,TGTGCCAGCAATCCCGGACAGTCAACAGCCGGGGAGCTGTTTTTT
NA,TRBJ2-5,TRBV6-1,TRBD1,CASSDWGQSLGETQYF,TGTGCCAGCAGTGATTGGGGACAGAGCCTAGGTGAGACCCAGTACTTC
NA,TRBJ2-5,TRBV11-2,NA,CASSLEGARAQYF,TGTGCCAGCAGCTTAGAGGGGGCCCGGGCCCAGTACTTC
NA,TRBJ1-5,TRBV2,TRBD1,CASSPQGAQGNQPQHF,TGTGCCAGCAGTCCTCAGGGGGCGCAGGGCAATCAGCCCCAGCATTTT
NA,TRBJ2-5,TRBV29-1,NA,CSAPGGPWGEETQYF,TGCAGCGCTCCGGGTGGCCCCTGGGGAGAAGAGACCCAGTACTTC
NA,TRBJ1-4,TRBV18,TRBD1,CASSPAGGYGEKLFF,TGTGCCAGCTCACCAGCAGGGGGCTATGGTGAAAAACTGTTTTTT
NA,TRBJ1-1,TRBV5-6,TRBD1,CASTLGWTGVTEAFF,TGTGCCAGCACCTTGGGTTGGACAGGGGTGACTGAAGCTTTCTTT
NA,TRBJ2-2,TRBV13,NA,CASTSREPGIPGELFF,TGTGCCAGCACCTCAAGGGAACCCGGGATCCCCGGGGAGCTGTTTTTT
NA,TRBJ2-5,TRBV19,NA,CASSTTRQETQYF,TGTGCCAGTAGTACCACACGTCAAGAGACCCAGTACTTC
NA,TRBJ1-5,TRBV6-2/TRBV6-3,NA,CASSYAATAGQPQHF,TGTGCCAGCAGTTACGCCGCCACCGCGGGACAGCCCCAGCATTTT
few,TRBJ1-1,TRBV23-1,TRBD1,CASSHDRGGTEAFF,TGCGCCAGCAGCCACGACAGGGGGGGGACTGAAGCTTTCTTT
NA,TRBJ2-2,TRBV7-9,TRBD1,CASSTGQGATRGTGELFF,TGTGCCAGCAGCACGGGACAGGGGGCAACGAGAGGCACCGGGGAGCTGTTTTTT
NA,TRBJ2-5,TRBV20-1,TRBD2,CSASVSGGQETQYF,TGCAGTGCTAGTGTTAGCGGGGGGCAAGAGACCCAGTACTTC
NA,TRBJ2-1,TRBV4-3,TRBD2,CASSRTSGGTKINEQFF,TGCGCCAGCAGCAGGACTAGCGGGGGGACAAAAATCAATGAGCAGTTCTTC
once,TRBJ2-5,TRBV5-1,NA,CASSSGPAGQQETQYF,TGCGCCAGCAGCTCCGGCCCTGCGGGACAGCAAGAGACCCAGTACTTC
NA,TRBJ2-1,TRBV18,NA,CASDHQGGYNEQFF,TGTGCCAGCGACCACCAAGGGGGCTACAATGAGCAGTTCTTC
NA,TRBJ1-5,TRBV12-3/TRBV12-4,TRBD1,CASSLTGDQPQHF,TGTGCCAGCAGTTTAACAGGGGACCAGCCCCAGCATTTT
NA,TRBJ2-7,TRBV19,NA,CASSIQVGNYEQYF,TGTGCCAGTAGTATTCAGGTTGGCAATTACGAGCAGTACTTC
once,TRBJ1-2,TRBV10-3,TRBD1,CAIRGDSNYGYTF,TGTGCCATCAGGGGGGACAGTAACTATGGCTACACCTTC
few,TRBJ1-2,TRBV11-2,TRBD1,CASSWTGEDGYTF,TGTGCCAGCAGCTGGACAGGGGAGGACGGCTACACCTTC
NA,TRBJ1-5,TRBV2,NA,CASGDQPQHF,TGTGCCAGCGGAGATCAGCCCCAGCATTTT
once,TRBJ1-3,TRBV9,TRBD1,CASSPRDRGHIGVSGNTIYF,TGTGCCAGCAGCCCACGGGACAGGGGGCATATTGGGGTCTCTGGAAACACCATATATTTT
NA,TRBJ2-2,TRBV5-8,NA,CASSLDGGTGELFF,TGTGCCAGCAGCTTGGACGGGGGCACCGGGGAGCTGTTTTTT
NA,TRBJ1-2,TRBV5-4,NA,CASSLPRAEENYGYTF,TGTGCCAGCAGCTTGCCGAGGGCAGAAGAAAACTATGGCTACACCTTC
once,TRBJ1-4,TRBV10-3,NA,CAISEQGPNEKLFF,TGTGCCATCAGTGAGCAGGGGCCTAATGAAAAACTGTTTTTT
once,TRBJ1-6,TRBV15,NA,CATSRAGSYNSPLHF,TGTGCCACCAGCAGAGCCGGCTCCTATAATTCACCCCTCCACTTT
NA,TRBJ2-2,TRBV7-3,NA,CASARFAGELFF,TGTGCCAGCGCTCGGTTTGCCGGGGAGCTGTTTTTT
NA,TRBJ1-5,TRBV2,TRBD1,CASIGTDQFQPQHF,TGTGCCAGCATAGGGACAGACCAATTTCAGCCCCAGCATTTT
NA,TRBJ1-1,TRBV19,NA,CASKVVGAERTEAFF,TGTGCCAGTAAGGTGGTGGGGGCCGAGAGGACTGAAGCTTTCTTT
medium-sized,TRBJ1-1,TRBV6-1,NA,CASSQDWTAMNTEAFF,TGTGCCAGCAGTCAAGACTGGACAGCCATGAACACTGAAGCTTTCTTT
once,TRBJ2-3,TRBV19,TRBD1,CASSMPGQGDTDTQYF,TGTGCCAGTAGTATGCCGGGACAGGGGGATACAGATACGCAGTATTTT
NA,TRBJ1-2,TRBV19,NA,CASSPLQGRNYGYTF,TGTGCCAGTAGTCCATTACAGGGCCGGAACTATGGCTACACCTTC
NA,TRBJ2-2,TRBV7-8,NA,CASSFLTSYAGELFF,TGTGCCAGCAGCTTCTTGACAAGCTACGCCGGGGAGCTGTTTTTT
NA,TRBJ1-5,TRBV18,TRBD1,CASSPDRGGNQPQHF,TGTGCCAGCTCACCAGACAGGGGCGGCAATCAGCCCCAGCATTTT
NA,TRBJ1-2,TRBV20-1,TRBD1,CSASDRGRMDNGYTF,TGCAGTGCTAGTGACAGGGGAAGGATGGATAATGGCTACACCTTC
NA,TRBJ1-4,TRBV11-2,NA,CASSLQGLDEKLFF,TGTGCCAGCAGCCTACAGGGTTTAGATGAAAAACTGTTTTTT
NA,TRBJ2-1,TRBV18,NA,CASSPDIYNEQFF,TGTGCCAGCTCACCTGACATCTACAATGAGCAGTTCTTC
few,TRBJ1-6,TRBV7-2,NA,CASSFLGLSNSPLHF,TGTGCCAGCAGCTTCCTGGGGCTTTCAAATTCACCCCTCCACTTT
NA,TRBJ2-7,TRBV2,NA,CASSVRSGGAYEQYF,TGTGCCAGCAGCGTTAGATCCGGGGGAGCCTACGAGCAGTACTTC
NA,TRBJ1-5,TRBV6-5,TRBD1,CASSQTGYQPQHF,TGTGCCAGCAGTCAGACAGGGTATCAGCCCCAGCATTTT